This T cell receptor (beta chain) was retrieved from a study of blood T cells in healthy people across ages. Using a J-beta primer mix together with a sample-barcoded 5' primer, a second PCR was run for roughly 6 to 12 cycles. TCRdb reprocessed the 5' RACE reads with MiXCR, giving one entry per CDR3 protein. The repertoire holds about 1.7 million distinct CDR3 sequences, with over 25% as singletons. Findings and limits, study-wide: Across samples, TCR beta diversity tracked strongly with naive T cell percentage.

The CDR3 is made up of 16 amino acids. The germline V gene has CDR1 SGHTA and CDR2 FQGNSA. Trimming took off 1 base at V and 2 bases at J, with 14 bases between the two ends. This clonotype was observed many times. Its target is not known. The specimen was blood. The sequence derives from a woman in her twenties or thirties in good health. This chain joins TRBV7-2 and TRBJ1-2; unclear D gene. This chain's CDR3 is CASSLDGGRVNYGYTF. The CDR3 DNA sequence: TGTGCCAGCAGCTTAGACGGCGGTCGGGTCAACTATGGCTACACCTTC.